The TCR beta chain described here comes from a study of shared T cell receptors in the human thymus. Per the germline V gene, CDR1 is MRHNA and CDR2 is SNTAGT. The CDR3 consists of 16 residues. The V and J ends lost 4 bases and 2 bases, in that order; junction bases with no gene match: 10. Produced via immunoSEQ multiplex PCR; TCRdb's table is partial and in-frame only. The sample shows approximately 660,000 clones, roughly 90% of them seen only once. These same records also appear under a second study, on human thymus T cells. That report notes: The source of the thymus tissue was resections taken during corrective heart surgery. Among unrelated individuals, related research reported thymic repertoires that overlapped highly.

The V call is TRBV6-4, the J call TRBJ2-5, with 7 bases aligning to TRBD1. The clonotype originates from a boy in the first two years of life with a congenital heart defect. Specimen: thymocytes. DNA of the CDR3: TGTGCCAGCAGTGCCCCTCTCCGGGACAGTCAAGAGACCCAGTACTTC. This translates into CASSAPLRDSQETQYF.